This entry describes one T cell receptor beta chain. Its antigen is unknown. Via MiXCR, TCRdb re-called the reads, giving one row per CDR3 protein. The data hold about 69,000 distinct CDR3 sequences, with less than 30% observed a single time. The data derive from a study of T cell repertoires in cytomegalovirus infection. Study overall: In public TCR beta signatures, there were indications of both CMV infection and matching HLA type.

Trimming took off 4 bases at V and 4 bases at J, with 10 bases between the two ends. CDR3 length: 14 amino acids. CDR1 and CDR2 (germline): KGHDR, SFDVKD. The chain is built from TRBV24-1 and TRBJ1-5, with a weak D call TRBD1 (6 bases). The material sequenced was CD8+ T cells from cultured PBMCs, taken from culture after CMV antigen stimulation. The TCR sequence derives from a human donor in good health (CMV status not recorded). Some clones in this sample may be carry-over from other donors' samples. The CDR3 nucleotides read TGTGCCACCAGTGAGCCTGGACAGAATCAGCCCCAGCATTTT. Translation: CATSEPGQNQPQHF.